This T cell receptor beta chain was sequenced in a study of T cell repertoires in cytomegalovirus infection. Turning to the study itself: A matching HLA type, together with CMV infection, was signaled by public TCR beta signatures.

Each CDR3 protein is one row after TCRdb ran MiXCR on the reads. The table shows some 600,000 distinct CDR3 sequences, with about 24% occurring only once. As concerns this clonotype: The antigen is unknown.

This CDR3 is built from 15 residues. V dropped 6 bases and J dropped 0 bases, with 12 bases sitting between them. Study results and limitations: HLA-C-restricted TCR beta clonotypes specific for CMV led the ex vivo response.

The J gene is TRBJ1-5, the V gene TRBV12-3 or TRBV12-4; possibly TRBD1 for D (5 bases). This sequence was found in a human donor in good health (CMV status not recorded). Some clones in this sample may be carry-over from other donors' samples. The source material was CD8+ T cells from PBMCs. The CDR3 protein is CASRLGEHSNQPQHF. The CDR3 DNA reads TGTGCCAGCAGATTGGGGGAGCATAGCAATCAGCCCCAGCATTTT.